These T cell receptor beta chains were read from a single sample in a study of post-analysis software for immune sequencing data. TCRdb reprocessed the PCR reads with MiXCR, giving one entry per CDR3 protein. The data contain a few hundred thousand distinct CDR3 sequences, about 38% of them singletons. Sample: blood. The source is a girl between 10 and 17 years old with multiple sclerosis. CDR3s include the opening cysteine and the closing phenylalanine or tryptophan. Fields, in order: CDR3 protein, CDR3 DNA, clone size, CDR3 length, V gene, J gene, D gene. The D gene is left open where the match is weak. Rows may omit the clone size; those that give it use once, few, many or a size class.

CASSQEERLAKNIQYF,TGCGCCAGCAGCCAAGAGGAGCGTTTAGCCAAAAACATTCAGTACTTC,many,16,TRBV4-1,TRBJ2-4,NA
CASSYDSEAFF,TGTGCCAGCAGCTACGACAGTGAAGCTTTCTTT,many,11,TRBV7-8,TRBJ1-1,NA
CASSQDLSGGTDTQYF,TGCGCCAGCAGCCAAGACCTATCTGGGGGCACAGATACGCAGTATTTT,NA,16,TRBV4-3,TRBJ2-3,NA
CASSPNIGGEKLFF,TGTGCCAGCAGCCCCAATATAGGGGGTGAAAAACTGTTTTTT,NA,14,TRBV9,TRBJ1-4,NA
CAISESMVRSPLHF,TGTGCCATCAGTGAGTCGATGGTTCGTTCACCCCTCCACTTT,once,14,TRBV10-3,TRBJ1-6,NA
CASSPLLAEGHPQETQYF,TGTGCCAGCAGTCCCCTGCTAGCGGAGGGCCACCCTCAAGAGACCCAGTACTTC,NA,18,TRBV28,TRBJ2-5,TRBD2
CASSSRWTTNEKLFF,TGTGCCAGCAGCTCACGATGGACAACTAATGAAAAACTGTTTTTT,many,15,TRBV6-5,TRBJ1-4,NA
CSAQAGDTEAFF,TGCAGTGCTCAGGCGGGGGACACTGAAGCTTTCTTT,NA,12,TRBV20-1,TRBJ1-1,NA
CASSWDRATNEQFF,TGTGCCAGCAGTTGGGACAGGGCCACCAATGAGCAGTTCTTC,NA,14,TRBV27,TRBJ2-1,TRBD1
CASRDRGGTQYF,TGCGCCAGCAGGGACAGAGGGGGTACGCAGTATTTT,many,12,TRBV4-1,TRBJ2-3,NA
CASSERGLAGGNEQYF,TGTGCCAGCAGTGAGAGGGGACTAGCGGGAGGCAATGAGCAGTACTTC,NA,16,TRBV2,TRBJ2-5,TRBD2
CASSGWDASYEQYF,TGTGCCAGCAGTGGATGGGACGCCTCCTACGAGCAGTACTTC,many,14,TRBV6-1,TRBJ2-7,NA
CASSQERRTGGQEKLFF,TGTGCCAGCAGCCAAGAGCGCCGGACAGGGGGCCAAGAAAAACTGTTTTTT,NA,17,TRBV4-2,TRBJ1-4,TRBD1
CSVRTGTEAFF,TGCAGCGTCCGAACAGGTACTGAAGCTTTCTTT,many,11,TRBV29-1,TRBJ1-1,NA
CSLRGPGQRNNEQFF,TGCAGTCTCCGAGGCCCGGGACAGAGAAACAATGAGCAGTTCTTC,NA,15,TRBV20-1,TRBJ2-1,TRBD1
CASSGGLAGGFSYNEQFF,TGCGCCAGCAGCGGGGGACTAGCGGGGGGTTTCTCCTACAATGAGCAGTTCTTC,many,18,TRBV5-1,TRBJ2-1,TRBD2
CASSPGTTYEQYF,TGTGCCAGCAGCCCCGGGACTACCTACGAGCAGTACTTC,NA,13,TRBV5-5,TRBJ2-7,TRBD2
CASSSQGNTGAFF,TGCGCCAGCAGCTCACAGGGCAACACGGGGGCTTTCTTT,NA,13,TRBV5-1,TRBJ1-1,NA
CASSLPLAGSYNEQFF,TGCGCCAGCAGCTTGCCACTAGCGGGGTCCTACAATGAGCAGTTCTTC,NA,16,TRBV5-1,TRBJ2-1,TRBD2
CATSRPSGQGAGANVLTF,TGTGCCACCAGCAGACCGTCGGGACAGGGGGCCGGGGCCAACGTCCTGACTTTC,many,18,TRBV15,TRBJ2-6,TRBD1
CASSPDGSNSPLHF,TGCGCCAGCAGCCCGGACGGTAGCAATTCACCCCTCCACTTT,many,14,TRBV5-1,TRBJ1-6,NA
CASMTSYNEQFF,TGTGCCAGCATGACTAGTTATAATGAGCAGTTCTTC,many,12,TRBV6-5,TRBJ2-1,NA
CASSMDGNQPQHF,TGTGCCAGCAGTATGGACGGGAATCAGCCCCAGCATTTT,few,13,TRBV2,TRBJ1-5,NA
CSARDPRLNTEAFF,TGCAGTGCTAGAGATCCCAGGTTGAACACTGAAGCTTTCTTT,NA,14,TRBV20-1,TRBJ1-1,NA
CAISGTDGSEANVLTF,TGTGCCATCAGTGGGACTGACGGGAGTGAGGCCAACGTCCTGACTTTC,many,16,TRBV10-3,TRBJ2-6,NA
CASSYGGGSTDTQYF,TGTGCCAGCAGTTATGGAGGGGGTTCCACAGATACGCAGTATTTT,NA,15,TRBV6-5,TRBJ2-3,NA
CASSLTLAGGHRVHEQYF,TGTGCCAGCAGCTTAACCCTAGCGGGAGGTCATAGGGTCCACGAGCAGTACTTC,few,18,TRBV11-2,TRBJ2-7,TRBD2
CASSPRTLSYEQYF,TGCGCCAGCAGCCCGAGGACACTTTCCTACGAGCAGTACTTC,NA,14,TRBV4-1,TRBJ2-7,NA
CASSQGRSASRGYGYTF,TGTGCCAGCAGCCAAGGAAGAAGTGCGTCCAGGGGCTATGGCTACACCTTC,once,17,TRBV14,TRBJ1-2,NA
CASSLHPRQGTGNEQFF,TGCGCCAGCAGCTTACACCCCCGACAGGGAACGGGTAATGAGCAGTTCTTC,NA,17,TRBV5-1,TRBJ2-1,TRBD1
CASRGMTGNQPQHF,TGTGCCAGCAGAGGTATGACTGGCAATCAGCCCCAGCATTTT,many,14,TRBV6-2/TRBV6-3,TRBJ1-5,NA
CSAKGQAYNEQFF,TGCAGTGCTAAGGGACAGGCCTACAATGAGCAGTTCTTC,NA,13,TRBV20-1,TRBJ2-1,TRBD1
CASSYISENTGELFF,TGTGCCAGCAGTTACATCAGCGAGAACACCGGGGAGCTGTTTTTT,many,15,TRBV6-5,TRBJ2-2,NA
CASSFQQANYGYTF,TGTGCCAGCAGTTTCCAGCAAGCTAACTATGGCTACACCTTC,many,14,TRBV27,TRBJ1-2,NA
CASSLFGDRLTYEQYF,TGTGCCAGCAGCTTGTTTGGGGACCGGCTGACCTACGAGCAGTACTTC,once,16,TRBV5-6,TRBJ2-7,NA
CAISERQRQENTEAFF,TGTGCCATCAGTGAGCGACAACGACAGGAGAACACTGAAGCTTTCTTT,once,16,TRBV10-3,TRBJ1-1,NA
CASSSTGTYGEPQHF,TGTGCCAGCAGCTCAACCGGGACATATGGAGAGCCCCAGCATTTT,few,15,TRBV13,TRBJ1-5,NA
CATSRSRLQETQYF,TGTGCCACCAGCAGATCCCGACTACAAGAGACCCAGTACTTC,NA,14,TRBV15,TRBJ2-5,NA
CSVAPGVNEKLFF,TGCAGCGTTGCGCCAGGGGTAAATGAAAAACTGTTTTTT,many,13,TRBV29-1,TRBJ1-4,NA
CATSRAGTGELFF,TGTGCCACCAGCAGAGCTGGGACCGGGGAGCTGTTTTTT,few,13,TRBV15,TRBJ2-2,NA
CASSSDGGSSTDTQYF,TGTGCCAGCAGCTCCGACGGAGGTTCTAGCACAGATACGCAGTATTTT,many,16,TRBV7-2,TRBJ2-3,NA
CSVEDHSRGAGELFF,TGCAGCGTTGAAGATCATTCCCGTGGCGCCGGGGAGCTGTTTTTT,once,15,TRBV29-1,TRBJ2-2,NA
CSACGLSSTDTQYF,TGCAGTGCCTGTGGGCTAAGTAGCACAGATACGCAGTATTTT,NA,14,TRBV20-1,TRBJ2-3,NA
CSVATRTSEAFF,TGCAGCGTCGCGACGCGGACTTCTGAAGCTTTCTTT,NA,12,TRBV29-1,TRBJ1-1,NA
CASSLDRLAGGPNTGELFF,TGTGCCAGCAGCTTAGACCGCCTAGCGGGAGGGCCTAATACCGGGGAGCTGTTTTTT,NA,19,TRBV7-2,TRBJ2-2,TRBD2
CSVEDPRTGGKLFF,TGCAGCGTTGAAGATCCACGAACAGGGGGAAAACTGTTTTTT,many,14,TRBV29-1,TRBJ1-4,TRBD1
CASSSSASGGLSEQFF,TGTGCCAGCAGTTCATCTGCTAGCGGGGGGCTCAGTGAGCAGTTCTTC,many,16,TRBV28,TRBJ2-1,TRBD2
CASSLEGDVTGYTF,TGCGCCAGCAGCTTGGAGGGGGATGTCACAGGCTACACCTTC,many,14,TRBV5-1,TRBJ1-2,NA
CASSASKTGTSYNEQFF,TGTGCCAGCAGCGCCTCAAAGACCGGGACTTCCTACAATGAGCAGTTCTTC,NA,17,TRBV9,TRBJ2-1,NA
CASSTQGGSGYTF,TGTGCCAGCAGTACACAGGGGGGCTCTGGCTACACCTTC,once,13,TRBV28,TRBJ1-2,TRBD1
CAGSRMTGGDYGYTF,TGTGCCGGCAGTCGGATGACAGGGGGGGACTATGGCTACACCTTC,few,15,TRBV3-1,TRBJ1-2,TRBD1
CASSLYGQGLSYEQYF,TGTGCCAGCAGCTTATACGGACAGGGGCTTTCCTACGAGCAGTACTTC,many,16,TRBV7-2,TRBJ2-7,TRBD1
CASSYSKARPPETQYF,TGTGCCAGCAGTTACTCGAAAGCGCGGCCCCCAGAGACCCAGTACTTC,many,16,TRBV6-2/TRBV6-3,TRBJ2-5,NA
CSATSGTGDTGELFF,TGCAGTGCTACGAGTGGGACAGGAGACACCGGGGAGCTGTTTTTT,NA,15,TRBV20-1,TRBJ2-2,TRBD1